This T cell receptor beta chain emerged from a study of T cell changes during pregnancy in multiple sclerosis. Using immunoSEQ multiplex PCR, the repertoire was profiled, and TCRdb retains in-frame clones only, with some absent. The sample has roughly 52,000 clones; 85% to 95% are singletons. CDR1 is SGHRS and CDR2 is YFSETQ in the germline V gene. The CDR3 extends over 14 amino acids. The ends lost 3 bases at V and 5 bases at J; junction bases unmatched: 4. The V call is TRBV5-1, the J call TRBJ1-2, with 10 bases lining up with TRBD1. This clonotype was obtained from a female donor with multiple sclerosis, enrolled in a pregnancy study. The sequencing here drew on CD8+ T cells from peripheral blood mononuclear cells, taken in the third trimester of pregnancy. CDR3 sequence reads: CASSWGTGEYGYTF. The CDR3 DNA follows: TGCGCCAGCAGCTGGGGGACAGGGGAGTATGGCTACACCTTC.